One T cell receptor beta chain is described in this entry. Antigen unknown. The record originates from a study of shared clonotypes between healthy human individuals. Study-level findings and limits: Lower generation probabilities were found for non-shared clonotypes than for those shared by all four donors.

CD45RO-negative, CCR7-positively selected cells formed the naive CD8 fraction, excluding terminally differentiated effector memory CD45RA+ cells. At a deep level, the assay was run. The repertoire was sequenced with immunoSEQ multiplex PCR; TCRdb's copy has only in-frame clones and lacks some. The profile covers millions of clones, with around 96% appearing a single time and 0.9% to 1.3% taken by the ten largest. The source is a man aged 18 to 35 in good health. The sequencing sample was made of naive CD8+ T cells sorted from blood.

The DNA for the CDR3 is TGTGCCAGCAGCTTTCCCGGGAGTGAGGCAGATACGCAGTATTTT. This translates into CASSFPGSEADTQYF. V and J are TRBV5-4 and TRBJ2-3, with D maybe TRBD2 (6 bases). The CDR3 spans 15 residues. V lost 2 bases, J lost 4 bases, and 14 bases lay in between. Germline V gene lookup returns CDR1 SGHNT and CDR2 YYREEE (reference sequence).